Detailed here is one TCR beta chain. This sample was included in a study of blood T cell repertoires in COVID-19. Study background: Sites in the United States, Italy and Spain provided acute and convalescent COVID-19 samples.

The CDR3 contains 11 residues. V lost 6 bases and J 1 base, leaving 6 bases between the germline ends. The germline V gene has CDR1 SQVTM and CDR2 ANQGSEA. Authors' processing steps: Amplified reference gene primers provided the basis for estimating nucleated cell counts. Profiling relied on immunoSEQ multiplex PCR, and the TCRdb table lists in-frame clones only, not all of them. That table supplies the V and J calls and clone size; D and trimming were determined from the DNA. The sample includes about 230,000 clones, roughly 83% of them seen just once. Material: peripheral blood. The sequence came from a woman in her seventies with active or convalescent COVID-19. The chain carries TRBV29-1 and TRBJ1-1; D gene uncertain. CDR3 bases: TGCAGCGTCGGGAGGAACACTGAAGCTTTCTTT. As protein: CSVGRNTEAFF.